What follows are 8 T cell receptor beta chains derived from one specimen sequenced in a study of cytomegalovirus exposure and HLA in healthy donors. The PCR used 60 Vbeta and 13 Jbeta primers. The repertoire was sequenced with immunoSEQ multiplex PCR; TCRdb's copy has only in-frame clones and lacks some. This sample has roughly 130,000 clones, with around 80% found just once. Source material: PBMCs. The receptors stem from a man between 25 and 39 years old in good health and CMV-seronegative.

The V gene is TRBV5-6, the J gene TRBJ2-1; TRBD2 matches at 8 bases. The CDR3 has 14 residues. The V gene end was trimmed by 2 bases and the J gene end by 7 bases; junction bases not matched to a gene: 5. Germline V CDR1 and CDR2: SGHDT, YYEEEE. In DNA form, the CDR3 reads TGTGCCAGCAGCTTCTGGCGGGGGGCAAATGAGCAGTTCTTC. Protein product: CASSFWRGANEQFF.

The chain uses TRBV20-1 and TRBJ1-6; D not certain. Deletions cut 3 bases from V and 9 bases from J, with 6 bases between. CDR1 DFQATT and CDR2 SNEGSKA come from the germline V gene (reference sequence). CDR3 length: 11 residues. The chain's CDR3 is CSARVGSPLHF. Written as DNA, the CDR3 is TGCAGTGCTAGGGTCGGTTCACCCCTCCACTTT.

The chain links TRBV29-1 to TRBJ2-7; 7 bases agree with TRBD1. Germline V gene lookup returns CDR1 SQVTM and CDR2 ANQGSEA. The ends lost 7 bases at V and 3 bases at J; junction bases unmatched: 6. The CDR3 contains 12 residues. The CDR3 nucleotides read TGCAGCGGCACGGCAGGGGGCTACGAGCAGTACTTC. Translated, it gives CSGTAGGYEQYF.

The sample holds a few counts of this clone. This sequence joins TRBV27 and TRBJ2-7; 8 bases map to TRBD2. Germline CDR1 and CDR2: MNHEY and SMNVEV (reference sequence). The CDR3 covers 15 residues. V was clipped by 6 bases and J by 5 bases; unmatched bases: 12. The CDR3 sequence: CASSSFSGSLDEQYF. The CDR3 DNA is TGTGCCAGCAGCTCCTTCAGCGGGAGTTTAGACGAGCAGTACTTC.

The rearrangement links TRBV4-1 to TRBJ1-5; 8 bases agree with TRBD1. With V trimmed by 3 bases and J by 7 bases, 8 bases remained unmatched. The germline gives CDR1 MGHRA, CDR2 YSYEKL. The CDR3 is made up of 15 amino acids. The DNA of the CDR3 is TGCGCCAGCAGCCAGGTGGGGACAGGTGGACAGCCCCAGCATTTT. Its protein is CASSQVGTGGQPQHF.

This sequence joins TRBV4-3 and TRBJ2-1; 8 bases fit TRBD2. The CDR3 covers 16 residues. V shed 0 bases and J 4 bases; nucleotides not matched to a gene: 5. Germline V gene lookup returns CDR1 LGHNA and CDR2 YSLEER. CDR3 nucleotide sequence: TGCGCCAGCAGCCAAGAATGGAGCGGGGGTTACAATGAGCAGTTCTTC. This encodes CASSQEWSGGYNEQFF.

This clone has a handful of counts. The CDR3 coding sequence is TGTGCCAGCAGATTGAGGACAGCCGATGGCTACACCTTC. Its translation is CASRLRTADGYTF. The chain couples TRBV6-1 to TRBJ1-2; D possibly corresponds to TRBD1 (6 bases). Germline CDR1 MNHNS, CDR2 SASEGT. The CDR3 sequence is 13 residues long. The V and J ends lost 6 bases and 6 bases respectively, with 14 bases between them.

The DNA of the CDR3 is TGTGCCAGCAGTTATGGGCCCGGGGAGCTGTTTTTT. Protein: CASSYGPGELFF. The chain joins TRBV6-5 to TRBJ2-2, with unresolved D. Trimming cost V 3 bases and J 6 bases, with 5 bases left between them. Looked up from germline, CDR1 is MNHEY and CDR2 is SVGAGI. CDR3 length equals 12 residues.